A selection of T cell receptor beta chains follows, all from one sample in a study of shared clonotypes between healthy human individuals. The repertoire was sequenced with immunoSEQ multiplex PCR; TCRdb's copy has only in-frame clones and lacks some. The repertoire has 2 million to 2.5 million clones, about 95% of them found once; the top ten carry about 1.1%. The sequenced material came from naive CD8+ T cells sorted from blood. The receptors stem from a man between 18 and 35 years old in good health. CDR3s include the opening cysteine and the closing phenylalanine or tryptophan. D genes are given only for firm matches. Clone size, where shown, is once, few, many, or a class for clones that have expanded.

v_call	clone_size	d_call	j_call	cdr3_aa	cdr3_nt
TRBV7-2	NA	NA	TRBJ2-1	CASSLFPEYNEQFF	TGTGCCAGCAGCTTATTTCCAGAATACAATGAGCAGTTCTTC
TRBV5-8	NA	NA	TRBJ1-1	CASEEIWEAFF	TGTGCCAGCGAGGAGATATGGGAAGCTTTCTTT
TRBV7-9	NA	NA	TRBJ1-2	CASSLEGPGIGSF	TGTGCCAGCAGCTTAGAAGGGCCAGGGATCGGAAGCTTC
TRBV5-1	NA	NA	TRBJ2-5	CASSLEGGLLETQYF	TGCGCCAGCAGCTTGGAGGGGGGACTCTTGGAGACCCAGTACTTC
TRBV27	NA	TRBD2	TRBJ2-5	CASSFLTALAGEETQYF	TGTGCCAGCAGTTTCTTGACAGCACTAGCGGGAGAAGAGACCCAGTACTTC
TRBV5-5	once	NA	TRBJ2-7	CASNSITVEQYF	TGTGCCAGCAACTCTATTACCGTCGAGCAGTACTTC
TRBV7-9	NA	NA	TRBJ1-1	CASSSLQGWTEAFF	TGTGCCAGCAGCTCCTTGCAGGGTTGGACTGAAGCTTTCTTT
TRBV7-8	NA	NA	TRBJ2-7	CASSLELAYEQYF	TGTGCCAGCAGCTTAGAACTAGCCTACGAGCAGTACTTC
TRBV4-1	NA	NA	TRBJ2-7	CASSQLAGYEQYF	TGCGCCAGCAGCCAACTTGCAGGGTACGAGCAGTACTTC
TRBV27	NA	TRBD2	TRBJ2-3	CASSLGAGDTQYF	TGTGCCAGCAGTTTAGGAGCGGGGGATACGCAGTATTTT
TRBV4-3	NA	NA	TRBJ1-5	CASSQVWGQGHQPQHF	TGCGCCAGCAGCCAAGTCTGGGGCCAGGGGCATCAGCCCCAGCATTTT
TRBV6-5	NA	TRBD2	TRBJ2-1	CASSSLAGGYNEQFF	TGTGCCAGCAGTTCGCTAGCGGGAGGATACAATGAGCAGTTCTTC
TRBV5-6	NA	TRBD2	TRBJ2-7	CASSFSAGVRDEQYF	TGTGCCAGCAGCTTCTCAGCGGGAGTAAGAGACGAGCAGTACTTC
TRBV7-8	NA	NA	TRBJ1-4	CASSLVGMDEKLFF	TGTGCCAGCAGCTTAGTAGGGATGGATGAAAAACTGTTTTTT
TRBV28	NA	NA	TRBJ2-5	CASSLRGPGVDQYF	TGTGCCAGCAGTTTACGGGGTCCCGGGGTGGACCAGTACTTC
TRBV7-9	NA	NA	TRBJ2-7	CASSHPTESYEQYF	TGTGCCAGCAGCCATCCGACAGAATCCTACGAGCAGTACTTC
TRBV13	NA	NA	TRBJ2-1	CASSFGTLGNEQFF	TGTGCCAGCAGCTTCGGGACTCTGGGCAATGAGCAGTTCTTC
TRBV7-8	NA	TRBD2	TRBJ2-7	CASSFNSGGYEQYF	TGTGCCAGCAGCTTCAACTCGGGGGGTTACGAGCAGTACTTC
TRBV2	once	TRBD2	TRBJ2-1	CASSEGLGGTYNEQFF	TGTGCCAGCAGTGAAGGACTCGGGGGGACCTACAATGAGCAGTTCTTC
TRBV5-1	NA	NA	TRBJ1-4	CASSSSGTPEKLFF	TGCGCCAGCAGTTCCTCCGGGACACCTGAAAAACTGTTTTTT
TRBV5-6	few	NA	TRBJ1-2	CASSLGQRTSTF	TGTGCCAGCAGCTTGGGTCAGCGGACCTCCACCTTC
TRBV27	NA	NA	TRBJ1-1	CASSQGPPGFTEAFF	TGTGCCAGCAGTCAGGGACCCCCGGGGTTCACTGAAGCTTTCTTT
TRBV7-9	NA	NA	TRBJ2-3	CASSRTPDAQYF	TGTGCCAGCAGCAGGACTCCCGATGCGCAGTATTTT
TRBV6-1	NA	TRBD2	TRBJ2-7	CASSEMTSGDYEQYF	TGTGCCAGCAGTGAAATGACTAGCGGGGATTACGAGCAGTACTTC
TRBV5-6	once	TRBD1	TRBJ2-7	CASNSGTAHYQQYF	TGTGCCAGCAACTCCGGGACAGCGCATTATCAGCAGTACTTC